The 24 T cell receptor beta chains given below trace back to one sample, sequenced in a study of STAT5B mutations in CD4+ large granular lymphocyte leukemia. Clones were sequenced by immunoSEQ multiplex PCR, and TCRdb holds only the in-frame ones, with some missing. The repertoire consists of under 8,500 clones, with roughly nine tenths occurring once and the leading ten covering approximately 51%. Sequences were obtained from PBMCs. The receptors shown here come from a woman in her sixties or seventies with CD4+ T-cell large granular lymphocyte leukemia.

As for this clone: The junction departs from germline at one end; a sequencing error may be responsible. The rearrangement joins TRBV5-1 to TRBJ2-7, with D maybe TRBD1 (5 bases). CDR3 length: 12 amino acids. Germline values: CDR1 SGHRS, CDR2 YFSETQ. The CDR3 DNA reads TGCGCCAGCAGCTTGGAGGGGATGAAGAAGGACTTC. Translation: CASSLEGMKKDF.

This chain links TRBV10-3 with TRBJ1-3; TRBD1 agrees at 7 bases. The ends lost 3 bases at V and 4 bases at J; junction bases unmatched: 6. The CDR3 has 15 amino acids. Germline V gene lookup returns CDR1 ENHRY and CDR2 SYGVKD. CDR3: CAISDPDRAGNTIYF. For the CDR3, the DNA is TGTGCCATCAGTGACCCCGACAGGGCGGGAAACACCATATATTTT.

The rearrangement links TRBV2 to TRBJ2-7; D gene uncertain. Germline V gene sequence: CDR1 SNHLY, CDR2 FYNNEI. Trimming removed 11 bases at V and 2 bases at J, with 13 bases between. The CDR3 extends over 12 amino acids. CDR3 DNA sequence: TGTGCCGTCACAAGGGCTACCTACGAGCAGTACTTC. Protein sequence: CAVTRATYEQYF.

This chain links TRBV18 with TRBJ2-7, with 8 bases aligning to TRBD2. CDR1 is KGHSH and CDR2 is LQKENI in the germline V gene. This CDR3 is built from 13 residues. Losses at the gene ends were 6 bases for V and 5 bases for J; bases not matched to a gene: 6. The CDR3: CASSYREGNEQYF. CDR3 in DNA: TGTGCCAGCTCGTACCGGGAGGGGAACGAGCAGTACTTC.

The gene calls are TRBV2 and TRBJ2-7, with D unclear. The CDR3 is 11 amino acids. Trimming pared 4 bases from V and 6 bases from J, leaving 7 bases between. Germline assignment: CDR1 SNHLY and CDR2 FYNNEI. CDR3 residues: CASSAASEQYF. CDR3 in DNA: TGTGCCAGCAGTGCCGCGTCCGAGCAGTACTTC. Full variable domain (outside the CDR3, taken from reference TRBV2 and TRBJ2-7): EPEVTQTPSHQVTQMGQEVILRCVPISNHLYFYWYRQILGQKVEFLVSFYNNEISEKSEIFDDQFSVERPDGSNFTLKIRSTKLEDSAMYFCASSAASEQYFGPGTRLTVT.

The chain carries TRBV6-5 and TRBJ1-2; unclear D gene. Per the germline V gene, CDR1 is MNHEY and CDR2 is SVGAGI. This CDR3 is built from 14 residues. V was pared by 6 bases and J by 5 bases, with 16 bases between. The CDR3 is CASSPRDGGYGYTF. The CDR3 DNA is TGTGCCAGCAGCCCCCGCGACGGTGGATATGGCTACACCTTC.

CDR3 sequence reads: CASSSSGLAYEQYF. CDR3 in DNA: TGTGCCAGCAGCTCTTCAGGACTGGCATACGAGCAGTACTTC. V is TRBV11-1 and J is TRBJ2-7; D is perhaps TRBD2 (5 bases). From germline, CDR1 is SGHAT and CDR2 FQDESV (reference sequence). The CDR3 length is 14 residues. Trimming stripped 4 bases from V and 4 bases from J, with 14 bases between.

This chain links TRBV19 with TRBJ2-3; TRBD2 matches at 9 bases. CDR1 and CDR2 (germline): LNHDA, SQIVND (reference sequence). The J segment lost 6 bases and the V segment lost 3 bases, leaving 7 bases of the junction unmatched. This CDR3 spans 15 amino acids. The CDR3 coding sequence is TGTGCCAGTAGTATTTTGGCGGGGGGGTCCGATACGCAGTATTTT. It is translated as CASSILAGGSDTQYF.

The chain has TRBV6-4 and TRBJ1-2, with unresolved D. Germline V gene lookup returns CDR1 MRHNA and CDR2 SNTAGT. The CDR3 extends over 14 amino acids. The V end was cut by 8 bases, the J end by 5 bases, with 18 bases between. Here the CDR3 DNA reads TGTGCCAGCCCCTCCCGCGCGGAGAAGTATGGCTACACCTTC. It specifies CASPSRAEKYGYTF.

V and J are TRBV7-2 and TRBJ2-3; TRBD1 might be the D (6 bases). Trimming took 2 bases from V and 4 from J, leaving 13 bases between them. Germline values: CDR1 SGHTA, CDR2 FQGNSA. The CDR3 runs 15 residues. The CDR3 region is CASSLLGASPDTQYF. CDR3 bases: TGTGCCAGCAGCTTACTGGGGGCGAGCCCAGATACGCAGTATTTT.

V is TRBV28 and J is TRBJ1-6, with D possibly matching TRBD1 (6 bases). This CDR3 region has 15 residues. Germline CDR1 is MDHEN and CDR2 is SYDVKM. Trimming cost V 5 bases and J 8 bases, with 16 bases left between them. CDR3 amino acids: CASSGDQGLHSPLHF. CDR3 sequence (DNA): TGTGCCAGCAGTGGGGACCAGGGGTTGCATTCACCCCTCCACTTT.

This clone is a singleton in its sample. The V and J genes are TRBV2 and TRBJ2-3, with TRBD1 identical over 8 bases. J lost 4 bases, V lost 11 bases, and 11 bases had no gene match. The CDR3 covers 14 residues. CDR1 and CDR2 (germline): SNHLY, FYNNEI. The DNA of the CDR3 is TGTGCCGGCGGGGACAGGCTAGGGGCAGATACGCAGTATTTT. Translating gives CAGGDRLGADTQYF.

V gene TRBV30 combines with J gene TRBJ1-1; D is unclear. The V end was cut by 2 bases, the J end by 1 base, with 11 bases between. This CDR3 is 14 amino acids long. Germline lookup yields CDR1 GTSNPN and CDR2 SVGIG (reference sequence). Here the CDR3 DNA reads TGTGCCTGGAGTATGGTACCGACGAACACTGAAGCTTTCTTT. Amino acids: CAWSMVPTNTEAFF.

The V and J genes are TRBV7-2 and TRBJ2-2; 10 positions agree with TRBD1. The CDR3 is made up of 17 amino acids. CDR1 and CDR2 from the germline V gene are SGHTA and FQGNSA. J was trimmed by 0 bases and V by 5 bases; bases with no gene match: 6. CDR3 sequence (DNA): TGTGCCAGCAGCGTTAGGGGGACAGGGGCGAACACCGGGGAGCTGTTTTTT. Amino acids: CASSVRGTGANTGELFF.

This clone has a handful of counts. The CDR3 sequence: CASSSTGELNQPQHF. In DNA, the CDR3 is TGTGCCAGCAGCTCCACTGGGGAGCTCAATCAGCCCCAGCATTTT. The chain has TRBV7-8 and TRBJ1-5; no clear D gene. This CDR3 has 15 residues. The ends were cut back, 4 bases at V and 3 bases at J, with 13 bases in the middle. The germline V gene has CDR1 SGHVS and CDR2 FQNEAQ.

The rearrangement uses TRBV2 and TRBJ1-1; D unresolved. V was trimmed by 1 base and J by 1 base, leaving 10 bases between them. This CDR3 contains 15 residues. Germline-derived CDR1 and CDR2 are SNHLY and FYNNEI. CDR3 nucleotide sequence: TGTGCCAGCAGTGAAGGCCCGGGTAGGAACACTGAAGCTTTCTTT. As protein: CASSEGPGRNTEAFF.

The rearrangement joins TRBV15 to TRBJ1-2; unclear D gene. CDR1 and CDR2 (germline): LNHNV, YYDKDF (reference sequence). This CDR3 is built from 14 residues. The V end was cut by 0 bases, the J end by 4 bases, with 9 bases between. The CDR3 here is CATSRDEVAYGYTF. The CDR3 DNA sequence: TGTGCCACCAGCAGAGATGAAGTGGCCTATGGCTACACCTTC.

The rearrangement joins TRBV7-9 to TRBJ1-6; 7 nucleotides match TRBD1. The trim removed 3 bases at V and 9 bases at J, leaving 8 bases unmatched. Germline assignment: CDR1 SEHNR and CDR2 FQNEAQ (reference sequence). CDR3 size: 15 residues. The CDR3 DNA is TGTGCCAGCAGCTTCCAGGTCAGGGGGAGTTCACCCCTCCACTTT. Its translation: CASSFQVRGSSPLHF. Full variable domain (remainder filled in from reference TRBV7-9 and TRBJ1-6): DTGVSQNPRHKITKRGQNVTFRCDPISEHNRLYWYRQTLGQGPEFLTYFQNEAQLEKSRLLSDRFSAERPKGSFSTLEIQRTEQGDSAMYLCASSFQVRGSSPLHFGNGTRLTVT.

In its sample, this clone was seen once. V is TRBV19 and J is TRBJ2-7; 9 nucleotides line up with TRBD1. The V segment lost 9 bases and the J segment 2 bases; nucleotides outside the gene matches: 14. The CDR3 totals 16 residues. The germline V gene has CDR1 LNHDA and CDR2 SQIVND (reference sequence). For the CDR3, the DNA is TGTGCCAGCAGACCGATGGCCGGGACAGGGACCTACGAGCAGTACTTC. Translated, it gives CASRPMAGTGTYEQYF.

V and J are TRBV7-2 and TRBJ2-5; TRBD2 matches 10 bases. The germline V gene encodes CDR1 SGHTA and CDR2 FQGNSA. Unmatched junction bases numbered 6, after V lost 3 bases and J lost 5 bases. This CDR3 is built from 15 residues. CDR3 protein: CASSFSGGAGETQYF. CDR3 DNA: TGTGCCAGCAGCTTCAGCGGGGGGGCGGGTGAGACCCAGTACTTC.

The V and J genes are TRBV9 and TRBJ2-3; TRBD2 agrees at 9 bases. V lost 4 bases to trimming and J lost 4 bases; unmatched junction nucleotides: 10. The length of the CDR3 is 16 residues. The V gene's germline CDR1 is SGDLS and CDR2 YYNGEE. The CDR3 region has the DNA TGTGCCAGCAGCCCCCCTGGCGGGGGGGCCGCAGATACGCAGTATTTT. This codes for CASSPPGGGAADTQYF.

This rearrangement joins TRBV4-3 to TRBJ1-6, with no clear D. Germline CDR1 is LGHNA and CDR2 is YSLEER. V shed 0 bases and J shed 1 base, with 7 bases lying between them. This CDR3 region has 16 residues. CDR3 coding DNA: TGCGCCAGCAGCCAAGATCCACAATCCTATAATTCACCCCTCCACTTT. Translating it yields CASSQDPQSYNSPLHF.

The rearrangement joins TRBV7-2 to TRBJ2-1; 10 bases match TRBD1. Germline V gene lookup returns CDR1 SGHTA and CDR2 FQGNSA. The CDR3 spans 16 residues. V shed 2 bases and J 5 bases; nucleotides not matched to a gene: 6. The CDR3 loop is CASSLFGQGGNNEQFF. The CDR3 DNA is TGTGCCAGCAGCTTATTCGGACAGGGGGGGAACAATGAGCAGTTCTTC. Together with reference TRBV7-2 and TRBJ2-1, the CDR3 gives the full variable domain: GAGVSQSPSNKVTEKGKDVELRCDPISGHTALYWYRQSLGQGLEFLIYFQGNSAPDKSGLPSDRFSAERTGGSVSTLTIQRTQQEDSAVYLCASSLFGQGGNNEQFFGPGTRLTVL.

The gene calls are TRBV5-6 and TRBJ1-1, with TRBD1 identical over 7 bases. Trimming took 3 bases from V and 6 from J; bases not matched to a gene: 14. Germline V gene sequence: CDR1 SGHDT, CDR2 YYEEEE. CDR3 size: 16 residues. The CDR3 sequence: CASSSGGDTQGAEAFF. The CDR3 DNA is TGTGCCAGCAGCTCAGGGGGAGACACACAGGGCGCTGAAGCTTTCTTT.